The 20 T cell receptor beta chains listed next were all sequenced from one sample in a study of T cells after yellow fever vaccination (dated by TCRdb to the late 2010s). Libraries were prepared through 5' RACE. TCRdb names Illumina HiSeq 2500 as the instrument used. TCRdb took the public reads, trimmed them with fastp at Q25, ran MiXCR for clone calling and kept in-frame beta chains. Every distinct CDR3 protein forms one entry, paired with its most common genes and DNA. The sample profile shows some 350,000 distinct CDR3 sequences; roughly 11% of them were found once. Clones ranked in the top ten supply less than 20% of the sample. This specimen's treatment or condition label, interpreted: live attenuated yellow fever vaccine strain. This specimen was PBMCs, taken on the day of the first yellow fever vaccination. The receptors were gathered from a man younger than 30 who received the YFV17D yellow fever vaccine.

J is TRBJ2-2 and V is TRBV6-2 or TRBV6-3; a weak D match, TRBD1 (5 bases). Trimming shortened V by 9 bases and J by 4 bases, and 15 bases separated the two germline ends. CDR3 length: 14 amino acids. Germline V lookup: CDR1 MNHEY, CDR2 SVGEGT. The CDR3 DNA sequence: TGTGCCAGTACTATCGCAGGGTCCACCGGGGAGCTGTTTTTT. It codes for CASTIAGSTGELFF.

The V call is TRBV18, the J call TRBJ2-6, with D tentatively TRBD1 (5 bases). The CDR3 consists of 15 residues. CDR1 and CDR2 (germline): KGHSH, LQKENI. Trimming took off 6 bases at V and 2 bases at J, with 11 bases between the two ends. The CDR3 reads CASSSAGPGANVLTF. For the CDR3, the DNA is TGTGCCAGCTCCTCCGCAGGGCCTGGGGCCAACGTCCTGACTTTC.

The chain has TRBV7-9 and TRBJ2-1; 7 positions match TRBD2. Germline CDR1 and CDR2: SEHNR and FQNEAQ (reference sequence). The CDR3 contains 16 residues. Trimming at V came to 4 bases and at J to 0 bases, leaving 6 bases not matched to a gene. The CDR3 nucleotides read TGTGCCAGCAGCTCAACTAGCGCAAGCTCCTACAATGAGCAGTTCTTC. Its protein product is CASSSTSASSYNEQFF.

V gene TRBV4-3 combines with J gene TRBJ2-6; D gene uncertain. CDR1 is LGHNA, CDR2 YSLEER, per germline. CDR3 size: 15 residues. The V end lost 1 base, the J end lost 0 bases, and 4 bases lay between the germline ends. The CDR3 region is CASSQAGSGANVLTF. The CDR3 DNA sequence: TGCGCCAGCAGCCAAGCAGGCTCTGGGGCCAACGTCCTGACTTTC.

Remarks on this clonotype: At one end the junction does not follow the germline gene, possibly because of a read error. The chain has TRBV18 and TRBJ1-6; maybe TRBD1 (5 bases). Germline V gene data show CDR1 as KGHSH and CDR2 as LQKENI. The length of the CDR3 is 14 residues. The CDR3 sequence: CASSPGGGSSHLHF. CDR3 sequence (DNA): TGTGCCAGCTCACCGGGTGGGGGTTCTTCACACCTCCACTTT.

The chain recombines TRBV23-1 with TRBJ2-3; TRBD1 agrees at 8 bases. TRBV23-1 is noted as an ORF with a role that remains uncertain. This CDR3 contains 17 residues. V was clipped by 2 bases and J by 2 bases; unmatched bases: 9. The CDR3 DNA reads TGCGCCAGCAGTCAACTCGACAGGGGAGGAATCACAGATACGCAGTATTTT. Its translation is CASSQLDRGGITDTQYF.

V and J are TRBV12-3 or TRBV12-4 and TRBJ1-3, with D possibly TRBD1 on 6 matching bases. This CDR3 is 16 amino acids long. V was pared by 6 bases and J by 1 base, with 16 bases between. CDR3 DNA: TGTGCCAGCAGGCCCCTCTCCGACAGGTCTGGAAACACCATATATTTT. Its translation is CASRPLSDRSGNTIYF.

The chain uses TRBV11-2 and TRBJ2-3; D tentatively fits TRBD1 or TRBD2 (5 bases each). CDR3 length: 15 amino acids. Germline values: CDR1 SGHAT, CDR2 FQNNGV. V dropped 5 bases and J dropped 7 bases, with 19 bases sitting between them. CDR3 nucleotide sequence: TGTGCCAGCAGCCCCGGGACGACTGGCGGGTATACGCAGTATTTT. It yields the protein CASSPGTTGGYTQYF. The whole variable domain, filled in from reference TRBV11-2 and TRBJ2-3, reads EAGVAQSPRYKIIEKRQSVAFWCNPISGHATLYWYQQILGQGPKLLIQFQNNGVVDDSQLPKDRFSAERLKGVDSTLKIQPAKLEDSAVYLCASSPGTTGGYTQYFGPGTRLTVL.

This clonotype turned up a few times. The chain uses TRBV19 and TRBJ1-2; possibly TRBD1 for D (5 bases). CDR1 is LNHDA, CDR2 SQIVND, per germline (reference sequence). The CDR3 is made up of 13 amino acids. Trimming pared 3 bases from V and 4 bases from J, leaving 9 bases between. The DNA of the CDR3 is TGTGCCAGTAGTATGAGACAGTTCTATGGCTACACCTTC. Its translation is CASSMRQFYGYTF. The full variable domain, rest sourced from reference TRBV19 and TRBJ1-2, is DGGITQSPKYLFRKEGQNVTLSCEQNLNHDAMYWYRQDPGQGLRLIYYSQIVNDFQKGDIAEGYSVSREKKESFPLTVTSAQKNPTAFYLCASSMRQFYGYTFGSGTRLTVV.

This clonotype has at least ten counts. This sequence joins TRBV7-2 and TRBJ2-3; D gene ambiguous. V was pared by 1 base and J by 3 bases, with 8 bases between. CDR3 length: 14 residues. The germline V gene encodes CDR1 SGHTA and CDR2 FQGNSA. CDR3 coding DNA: TGTGCCAGCAGCTTAGAGTCCAGGACAGATACGCAGTATTTT. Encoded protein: CASSLESRTDTQYF.

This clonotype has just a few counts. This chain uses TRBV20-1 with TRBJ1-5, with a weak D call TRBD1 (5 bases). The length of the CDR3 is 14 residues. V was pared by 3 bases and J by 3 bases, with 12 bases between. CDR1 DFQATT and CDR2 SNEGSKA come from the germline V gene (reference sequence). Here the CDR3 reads CSASPGTFNQPQHF. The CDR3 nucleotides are TGCAGTGCTAGCCCCGGGACCTTCAATCAGCCCCAGCATTTT.

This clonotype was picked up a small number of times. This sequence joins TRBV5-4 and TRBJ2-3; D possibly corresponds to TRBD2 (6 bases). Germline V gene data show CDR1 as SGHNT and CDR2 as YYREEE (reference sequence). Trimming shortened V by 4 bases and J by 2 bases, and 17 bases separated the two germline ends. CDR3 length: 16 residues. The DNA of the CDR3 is TGTGCCAGCAGCATAAGACTAGAAAGGCTCACAGATACGCAGTATTTT. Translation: CASSIRLERLTDTQYF.

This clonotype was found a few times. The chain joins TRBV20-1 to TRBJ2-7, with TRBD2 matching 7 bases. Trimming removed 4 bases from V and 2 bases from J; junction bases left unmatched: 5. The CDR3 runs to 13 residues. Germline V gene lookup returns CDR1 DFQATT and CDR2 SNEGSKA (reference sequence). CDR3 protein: CSATSGEAYEQYF. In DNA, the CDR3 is TGCAGTGCTACAAGCGGGGAGGCCTACGAGCAGTACTTC.

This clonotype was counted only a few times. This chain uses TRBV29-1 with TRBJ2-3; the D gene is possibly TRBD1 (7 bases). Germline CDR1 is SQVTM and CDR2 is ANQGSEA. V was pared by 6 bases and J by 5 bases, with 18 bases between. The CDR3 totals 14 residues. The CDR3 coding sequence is TGCAGCGTCAGTAGGGGGCAGGGGGGAGATACGCAGTATTTT. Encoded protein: CSVSRGQGGDTQYF.

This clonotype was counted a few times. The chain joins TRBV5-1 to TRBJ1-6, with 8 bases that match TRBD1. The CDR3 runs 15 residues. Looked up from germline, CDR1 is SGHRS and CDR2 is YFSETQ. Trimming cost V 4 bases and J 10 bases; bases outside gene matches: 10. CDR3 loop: CASSTSDRVGSPLHF. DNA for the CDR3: TGCGCCAGCAGCACCTCGGACAGGGTTGGGTCACCCCTCCACTTT.

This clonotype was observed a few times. DNA for the CDR3: TGTGCCAGCTCACCACCTCAGGGGGGCTCCTACAATGAGCAGTTCTTC. Protein: CASSPPQGGSYNEQFF. This chain links TRBV18 with TRBJ2-1, with D possibly matching TRBD1 (7 bases). Deletions cut 0 bases from V and 0 bases from J, with 9 bases between. In germline, CDR1 is KGHSH, CDR2 LQKENI. The CDR3 totals 16 residues.

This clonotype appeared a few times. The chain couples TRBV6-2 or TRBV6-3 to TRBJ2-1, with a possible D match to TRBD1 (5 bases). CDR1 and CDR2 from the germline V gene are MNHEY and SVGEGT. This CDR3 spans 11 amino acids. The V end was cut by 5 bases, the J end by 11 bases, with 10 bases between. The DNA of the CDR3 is TGTGCCAGCAGTCTCGGACATCAGCAGTTCTTC. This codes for CASSLGHQQFF.

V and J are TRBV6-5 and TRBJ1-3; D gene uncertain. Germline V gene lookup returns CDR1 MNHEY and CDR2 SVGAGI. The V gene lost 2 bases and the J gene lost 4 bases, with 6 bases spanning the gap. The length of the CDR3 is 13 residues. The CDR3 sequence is CASSYTAGNTIYF. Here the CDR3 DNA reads TGTGCCAGCAGTTACACAGCAGGAAACACCATATATTTT.

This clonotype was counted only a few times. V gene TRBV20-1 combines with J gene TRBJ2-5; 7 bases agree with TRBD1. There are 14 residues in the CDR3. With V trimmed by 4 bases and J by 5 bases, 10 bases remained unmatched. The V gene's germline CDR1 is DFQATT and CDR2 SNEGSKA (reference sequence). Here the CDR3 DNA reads TGCAGTGCTAACAAACAGGGGCAGGGGGAGACCCAGTACTTC. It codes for CSANKQGQGETQYF.

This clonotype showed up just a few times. DNA of the CDR3: TGTGCCACCAGTGATACGGACAGGGGACATGGCTACACCTTC. Its protein is CATSDTDRGHGYTF. The genes are TRBV24-1 and TRBJ1-2; TRBD1 matches at 9 bases. The CDR3 runs to 14 residues. CDR1 is KGHDR and CDR2 is SFDVKD in the germline V gene. V dropped 3 bases and J dropped 6; count of bases not matched to a gene: 4.